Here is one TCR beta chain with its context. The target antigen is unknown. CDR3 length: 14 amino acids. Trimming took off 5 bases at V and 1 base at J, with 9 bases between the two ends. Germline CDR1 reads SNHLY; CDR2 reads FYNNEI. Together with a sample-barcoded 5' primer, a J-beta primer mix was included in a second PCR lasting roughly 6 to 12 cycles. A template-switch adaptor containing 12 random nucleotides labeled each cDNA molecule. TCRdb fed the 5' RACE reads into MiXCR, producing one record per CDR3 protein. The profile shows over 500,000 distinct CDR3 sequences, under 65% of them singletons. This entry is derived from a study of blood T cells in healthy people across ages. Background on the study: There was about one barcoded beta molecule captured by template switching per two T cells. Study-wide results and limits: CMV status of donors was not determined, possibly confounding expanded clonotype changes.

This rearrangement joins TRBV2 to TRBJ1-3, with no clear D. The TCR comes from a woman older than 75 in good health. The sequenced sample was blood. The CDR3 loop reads CASSPTLSGNTIYF. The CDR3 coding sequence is TGTGCCAGCAGTCCGACCCTATCTGGAAACACCATATATTTT.